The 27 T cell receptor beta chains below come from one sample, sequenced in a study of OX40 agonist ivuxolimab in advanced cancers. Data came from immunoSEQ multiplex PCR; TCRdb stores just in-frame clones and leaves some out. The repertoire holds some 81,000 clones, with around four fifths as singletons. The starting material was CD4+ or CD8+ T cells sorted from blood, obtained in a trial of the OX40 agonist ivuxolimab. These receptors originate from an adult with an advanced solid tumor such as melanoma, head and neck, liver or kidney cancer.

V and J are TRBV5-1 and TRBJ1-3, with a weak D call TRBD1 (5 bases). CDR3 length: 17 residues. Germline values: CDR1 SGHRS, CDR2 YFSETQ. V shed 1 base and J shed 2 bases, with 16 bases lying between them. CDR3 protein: CASSLRLQGGPGNTIYF. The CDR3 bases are TGCGCCAGCAGCTTGAGGTTGCAGGGAGGGCCTGGAAACACCATATATTTT.

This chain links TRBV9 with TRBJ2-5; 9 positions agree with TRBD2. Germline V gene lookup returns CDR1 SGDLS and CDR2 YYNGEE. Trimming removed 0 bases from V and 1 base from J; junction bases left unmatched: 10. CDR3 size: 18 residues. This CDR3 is CASSVAGSGAGGQETQYF. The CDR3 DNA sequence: TGTGCCAGCAGCGTAGCAGGTAGCGGAGCGGGGGGCCAAGAGACCCAGTACTTC.

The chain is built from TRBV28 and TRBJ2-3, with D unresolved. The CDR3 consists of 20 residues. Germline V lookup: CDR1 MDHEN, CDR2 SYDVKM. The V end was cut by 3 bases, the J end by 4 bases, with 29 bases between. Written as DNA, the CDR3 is TGTGCCAGCAGTTTCTCCCCCTGGCGACGAGAGGTAACTTGGGCAGATACGCAGTATTTT. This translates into CASSFSPWRREVTWADTQYF.

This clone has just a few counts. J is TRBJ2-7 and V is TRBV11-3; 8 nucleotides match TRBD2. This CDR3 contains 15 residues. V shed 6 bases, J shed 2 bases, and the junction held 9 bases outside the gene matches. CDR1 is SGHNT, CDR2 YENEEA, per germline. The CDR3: CASSLTSENTYEQYF. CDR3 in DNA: TGTGCCAGCAGTCTGACTAGCGAAAATACCTACGAGCAGTACTTC.

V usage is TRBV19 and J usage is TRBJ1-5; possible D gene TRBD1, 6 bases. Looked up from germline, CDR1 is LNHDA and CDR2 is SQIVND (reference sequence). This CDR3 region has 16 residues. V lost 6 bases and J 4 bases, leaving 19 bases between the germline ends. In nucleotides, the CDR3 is TGTGCCAGTAGGCGGACAGCCACCAAGTCTAATCAGCCCCAGCATTTT. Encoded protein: CASRRTATKSNQPQHF.

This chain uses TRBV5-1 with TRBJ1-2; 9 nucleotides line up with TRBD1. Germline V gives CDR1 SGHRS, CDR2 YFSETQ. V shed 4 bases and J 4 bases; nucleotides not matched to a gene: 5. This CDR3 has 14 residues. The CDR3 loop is CASSKGQGAYGYTF. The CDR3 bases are TGCGCCAGCAGCAAGGGACAGGGCGCCTATGGCTACACCTTC. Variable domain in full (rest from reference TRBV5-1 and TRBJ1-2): KAGVTQTPRYLIKTRGQQVTLSCSPISGHRSVSWYQQTPGQGLQFLFEYFSETQRNKGNFPGRFSGRQFSNSRSEMNVSTLELGDSALYLCASSKGQGAYGYTFGSGTRLTVV.

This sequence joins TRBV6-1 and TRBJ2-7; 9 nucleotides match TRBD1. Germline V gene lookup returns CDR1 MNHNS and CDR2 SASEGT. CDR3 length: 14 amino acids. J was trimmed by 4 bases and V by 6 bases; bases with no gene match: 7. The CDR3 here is CASSAGTGNYEQYF. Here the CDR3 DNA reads TGTGCCAGCAGCGCCGGGACAGGGAATTACGAGCAGTACTTC.

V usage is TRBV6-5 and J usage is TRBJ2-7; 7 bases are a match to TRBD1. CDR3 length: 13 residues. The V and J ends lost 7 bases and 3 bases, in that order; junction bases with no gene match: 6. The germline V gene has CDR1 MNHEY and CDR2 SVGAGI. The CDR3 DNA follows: TGTGCCAGCAAAAGAGGGGGCGTCTACGAGCAGTACTTC. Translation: CASKRGGVYEQYF.

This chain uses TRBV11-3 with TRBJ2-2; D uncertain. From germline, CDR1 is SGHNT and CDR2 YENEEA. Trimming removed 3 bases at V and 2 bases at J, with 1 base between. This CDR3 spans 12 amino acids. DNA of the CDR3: TGTGCCAGCAGCTTCAACACCGGGGAGCTGTTTTTT. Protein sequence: CASSFNTGELFF.

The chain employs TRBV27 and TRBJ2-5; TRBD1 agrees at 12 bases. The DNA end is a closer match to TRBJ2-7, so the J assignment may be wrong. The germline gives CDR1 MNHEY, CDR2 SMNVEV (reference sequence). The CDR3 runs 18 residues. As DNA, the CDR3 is TGTGCCAGCAGTTTACGCTCCGGGACAGGGGGCTCATCCTACGAGCAGTACTTC. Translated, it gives CASSLRSGTGGSSYEQYF.

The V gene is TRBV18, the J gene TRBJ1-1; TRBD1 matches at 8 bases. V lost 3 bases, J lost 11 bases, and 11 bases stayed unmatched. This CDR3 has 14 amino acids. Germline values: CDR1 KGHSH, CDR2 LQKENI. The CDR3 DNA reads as TGTGCCAGCTCACCTAACCCCGGACAGGGTGAGGCTTTCTTT. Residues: CASSPNPGQGEAFF.

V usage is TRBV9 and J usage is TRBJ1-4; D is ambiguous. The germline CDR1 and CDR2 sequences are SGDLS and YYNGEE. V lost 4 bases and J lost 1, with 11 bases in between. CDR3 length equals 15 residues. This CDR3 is CASSPRKGTNEKLFF. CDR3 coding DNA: TGTGCCAGCAGCCCCCGAAAGGGAACTAATGAAAAACTGTTTTTT.

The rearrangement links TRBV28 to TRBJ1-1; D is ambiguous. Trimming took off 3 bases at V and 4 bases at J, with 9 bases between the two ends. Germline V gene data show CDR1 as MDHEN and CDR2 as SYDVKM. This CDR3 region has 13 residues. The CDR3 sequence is CASSFFTPTEAFF. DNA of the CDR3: TGTGCCAGCAGTTTCTTCACCCCCACTGAAGCTTTCTTT.

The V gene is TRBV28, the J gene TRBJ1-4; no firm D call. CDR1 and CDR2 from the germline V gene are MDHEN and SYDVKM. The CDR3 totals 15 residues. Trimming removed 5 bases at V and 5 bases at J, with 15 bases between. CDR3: CASSTLGRVNEKLFF. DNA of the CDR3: TGTGCCAGCAGTACCTTGGGTAGGGTGAATGAAAAACTGTTTTTT. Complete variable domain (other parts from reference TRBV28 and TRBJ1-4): DVKVTQSSRYLVKRTGEKVFLECVQDMDHENMFWYRQDPGLGLRLIYFSYDVKMKEKGDIPEGYSVSREKKERFSLILESASTNQTSMYLCASSTLGRVNEKLFFGSGTQLSVL.

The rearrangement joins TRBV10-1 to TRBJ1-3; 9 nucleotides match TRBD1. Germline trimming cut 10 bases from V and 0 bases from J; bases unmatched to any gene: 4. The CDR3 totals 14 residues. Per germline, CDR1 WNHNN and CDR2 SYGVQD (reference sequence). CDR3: CATGTGRSGNTIYF. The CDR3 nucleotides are TGCGCCACCGGGACAGGGCGCTCTGGAAACACCATATATTTT.

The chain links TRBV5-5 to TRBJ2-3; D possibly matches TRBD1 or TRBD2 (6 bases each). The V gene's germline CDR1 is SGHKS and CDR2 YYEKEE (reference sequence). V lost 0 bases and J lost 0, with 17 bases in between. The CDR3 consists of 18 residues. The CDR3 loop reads CASSLDGGWGASTDTQYF. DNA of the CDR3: TGTGCCAGCAGCTTGGACGGAGGGTGGGGGGCTAGCACAGATACGCAGTATTTT.

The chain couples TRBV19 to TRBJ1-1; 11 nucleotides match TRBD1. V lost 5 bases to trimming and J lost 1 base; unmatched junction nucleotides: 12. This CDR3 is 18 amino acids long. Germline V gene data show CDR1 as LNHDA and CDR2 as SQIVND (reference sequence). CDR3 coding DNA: TGTGCCAGTAGTTCCGGGACAGGGGGTATTGGGGCGAACACTGAAGCTTTCTTT. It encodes CASSSGTGGIGANTEAFF.

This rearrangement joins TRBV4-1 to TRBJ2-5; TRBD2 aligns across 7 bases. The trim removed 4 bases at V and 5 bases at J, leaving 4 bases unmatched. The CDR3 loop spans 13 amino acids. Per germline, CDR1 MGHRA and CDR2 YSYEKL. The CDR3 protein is CASSPSGAETQYF. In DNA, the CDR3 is TGCGCCAGCAGCCCAAGCGGGGCTGAGACCCAGTACTTC.

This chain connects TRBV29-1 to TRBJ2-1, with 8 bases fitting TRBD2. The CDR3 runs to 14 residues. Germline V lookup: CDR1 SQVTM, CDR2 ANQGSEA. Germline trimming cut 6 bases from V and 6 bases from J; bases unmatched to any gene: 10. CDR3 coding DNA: TGCAGCGTCGATCTGGCGGGAGGTCCCAATGAGCAGTTCTTC. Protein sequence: CSVDLAGGPNEQFF.

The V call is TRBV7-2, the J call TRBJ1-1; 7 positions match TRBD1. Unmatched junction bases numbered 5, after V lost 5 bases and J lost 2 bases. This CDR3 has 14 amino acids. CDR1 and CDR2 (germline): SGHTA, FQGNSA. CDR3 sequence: CASSIRQGNTEAFF. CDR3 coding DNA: TGTGCCAGCAGCATTCGACAGGGTAACACTGAAGCTTTCTTT.

CDR3: CASSLALAGGPGYEQYF. The CDR3 region has the DNA TGCGCCAGCAGCTTGGCTCTAGCGGGAGGGCCGGGGTACGAGCAGTACTTC. The chain is built from TRBV5-1 and TRBJ2-7; 12 positions agree with TRBD2. The junction had 8 bases not matched to a gene; V was cut back by 0 bases and J by 4 bases. CDR1 is SGHRS, CDR2 YFSETQ, per germline. The CDR3 has 17 residues.

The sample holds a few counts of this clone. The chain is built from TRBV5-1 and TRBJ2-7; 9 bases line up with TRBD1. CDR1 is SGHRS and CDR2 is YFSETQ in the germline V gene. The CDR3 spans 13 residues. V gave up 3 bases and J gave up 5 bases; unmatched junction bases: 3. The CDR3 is CASSSGQGNEQYF. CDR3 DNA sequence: TGCGCCAGCAGCTCGGGACAGGGAAACGAGCAGTACTTC.

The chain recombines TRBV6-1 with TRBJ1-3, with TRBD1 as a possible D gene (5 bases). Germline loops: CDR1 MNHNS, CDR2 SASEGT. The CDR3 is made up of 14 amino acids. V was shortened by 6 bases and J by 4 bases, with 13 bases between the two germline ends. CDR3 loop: CASRGTSDGNTIYF. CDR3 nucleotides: TGTGCCAGCAGGGGGACTTCGGACGGAAACACCATATATTTT.

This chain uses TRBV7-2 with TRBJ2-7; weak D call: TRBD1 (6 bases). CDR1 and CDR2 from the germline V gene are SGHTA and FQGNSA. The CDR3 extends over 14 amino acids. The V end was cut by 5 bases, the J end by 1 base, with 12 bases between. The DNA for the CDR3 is TGTGCCAGCAGCCCCAGGACAGATTCCTACGAGCAGTACTTC. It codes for CASSPRTDSYEQYF. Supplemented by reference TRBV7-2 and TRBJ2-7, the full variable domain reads GAGVSQSPSNKVTEKGKDVELRCDPISGHTALYWYRQSLGQGLEFLIYFQGNSAPDKSGLPSDRFSAERTGGSVSTLTIQRTQQEDSAVYLCASSPRTDSYEQYFGPGTRLTVT.

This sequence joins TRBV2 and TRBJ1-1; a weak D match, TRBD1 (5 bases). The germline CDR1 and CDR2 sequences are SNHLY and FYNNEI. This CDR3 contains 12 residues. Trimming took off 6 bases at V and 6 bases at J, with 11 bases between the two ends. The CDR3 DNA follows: TGTGCCAGCAGCGAATTCAGGGCTGAAGCTTTCTTT. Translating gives CASSEFRAEAFF.

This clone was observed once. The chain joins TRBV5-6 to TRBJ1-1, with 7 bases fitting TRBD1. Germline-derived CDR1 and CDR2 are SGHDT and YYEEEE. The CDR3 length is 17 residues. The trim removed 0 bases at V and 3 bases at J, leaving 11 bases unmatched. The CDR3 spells CASSLGRSTGIYTEAFF. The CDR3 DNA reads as TGTGCCAGCAGCTTGGGACGATCGACAGGGATATACACTGAAGCTTTCTTT.

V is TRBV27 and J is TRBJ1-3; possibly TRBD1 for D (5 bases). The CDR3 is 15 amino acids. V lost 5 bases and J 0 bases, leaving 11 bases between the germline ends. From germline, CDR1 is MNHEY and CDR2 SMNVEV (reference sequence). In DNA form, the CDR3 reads TGTGCCAGCAGTAGGGAGGGGACCTCTGGAAACACCATATATTTT. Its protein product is CASSREGTSGNTIYF.